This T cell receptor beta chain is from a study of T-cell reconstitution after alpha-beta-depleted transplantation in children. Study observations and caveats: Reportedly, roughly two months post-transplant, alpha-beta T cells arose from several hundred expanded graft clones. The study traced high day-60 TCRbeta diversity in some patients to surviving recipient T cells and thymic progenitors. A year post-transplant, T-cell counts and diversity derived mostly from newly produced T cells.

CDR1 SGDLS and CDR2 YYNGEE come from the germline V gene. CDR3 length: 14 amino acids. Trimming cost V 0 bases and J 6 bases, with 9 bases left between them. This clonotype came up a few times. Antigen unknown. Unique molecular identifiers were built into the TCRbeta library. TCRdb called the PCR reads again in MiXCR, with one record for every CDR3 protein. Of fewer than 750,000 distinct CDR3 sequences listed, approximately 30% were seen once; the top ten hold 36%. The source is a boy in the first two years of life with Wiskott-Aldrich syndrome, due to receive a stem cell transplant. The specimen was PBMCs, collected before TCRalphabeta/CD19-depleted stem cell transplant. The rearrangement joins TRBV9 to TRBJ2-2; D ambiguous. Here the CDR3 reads CASSVVVGSGELFF. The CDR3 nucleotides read TGTGCCAGCAGCGTAGTCGTCGGCTCCGGGGAGCTGTTTTTT.